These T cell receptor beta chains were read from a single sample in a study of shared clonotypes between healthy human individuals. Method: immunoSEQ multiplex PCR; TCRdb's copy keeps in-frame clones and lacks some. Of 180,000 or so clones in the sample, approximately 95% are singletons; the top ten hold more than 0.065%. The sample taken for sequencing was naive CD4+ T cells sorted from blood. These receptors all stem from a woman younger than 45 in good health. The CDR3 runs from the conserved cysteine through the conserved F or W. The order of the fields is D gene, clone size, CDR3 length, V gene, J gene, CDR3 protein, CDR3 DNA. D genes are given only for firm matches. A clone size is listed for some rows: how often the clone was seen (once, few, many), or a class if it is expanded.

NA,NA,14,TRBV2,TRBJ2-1,CASGLPEGLNEQFF,TGTGCCAGCGGCTTACCGGAGGGGCTCAATGAGCAGTTCTTC
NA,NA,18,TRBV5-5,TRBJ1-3,CASSSRTGRILSGNTIYF,TGTGCCAGCAGCTCGAGAACGGGACGAATTTTGTCTGGAAACACCATATATTTT
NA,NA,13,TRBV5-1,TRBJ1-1,CASSFADNTEAFF,TGCGCCAGCAGCTTCGCTGATAACACTGAAGCTTTCTTT
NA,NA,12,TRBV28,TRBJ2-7,CASVTGVGEQYF,TGTGCCAGCGTAACGGGAGTCGGCGAGCAGTACTTC
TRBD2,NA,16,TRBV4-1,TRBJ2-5,CASSQASGGGLETQYF,TGCGCCAGCAGCCAAGCGTCCGGGGGGGGGCTCGAGACCCAGTACTTC
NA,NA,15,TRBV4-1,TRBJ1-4,CASSQVRGSNEKLFF,TGCGCCAGCAGCCAAGTCAGAGGGAGTAATGAAAAACTGTTTTTT
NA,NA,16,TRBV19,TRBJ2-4,CASSISRLLAKNIQYF,TGTGCCAGTAGTATCTCCAGGCTTCTAGCCAAAAACATTCAGTACTTC
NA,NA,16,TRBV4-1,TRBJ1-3,CASSQEEGFSGNTIYF,TGCGCCAGCAGCCAAGAGGAGGGGTTTTCTGGAAACACCATATATTTT
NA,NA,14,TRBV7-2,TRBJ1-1,CASSFGARNTEAFF,TGTGCCAGCAGCTTCGGGGCTAGGAACACTGAAGCTTTCTTT
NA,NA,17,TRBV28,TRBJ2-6,CASSLLRQNSGANVLTF,TGTGCCAGCAGTTTATTGCGACAGAACTCTGGGGCCAACGTCCTGACTTTC
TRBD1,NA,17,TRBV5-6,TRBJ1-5,CASSLRTQGGGNQPQHF,TGTGCCAGCAGCTTGAGGACCCAGGGGGGTGGCAATCAGCCCCAGCATTTT
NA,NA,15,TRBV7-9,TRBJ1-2,CASSLVYHGDYGYTF,TGTGCCAGCAGCTTAGTGTATCACGGCGACTATGGCTACACCTTC
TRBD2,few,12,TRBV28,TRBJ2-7,CAIERGSYEQYF,TGTGCCATAGAGCGGGGCTCCTACGAGCAGTACTTC
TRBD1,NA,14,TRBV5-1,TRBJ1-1,CASSSGQGNTEAFF,TGCGCCAGCAGCTCGGGACAGGGTAACACTGAAGCTTTCTTT
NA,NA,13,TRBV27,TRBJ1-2,CASSLTGNYGYTF,TGTGCCAGCAGTTTAACAGGGAACTATGGCTACACCTTC
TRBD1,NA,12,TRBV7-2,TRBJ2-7,CASNRGRQRQYF,TGTGCCAGCAACAGGGGGCGGCAACGGCAGTACTTC
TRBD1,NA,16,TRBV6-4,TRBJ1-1,CASSSDRGFGNTEAFF,TGTGCCAGCAGTTCCGACAGGGGATTTGGGAACACTGAAGCTTTCTTT
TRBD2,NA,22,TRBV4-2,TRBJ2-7,CASSPFKGGGNTIAGGTYEQYF,TGTGCCAGCAGCCCGTTCAAGGGAGGGGGAAACACAATAGCGGGAGGGACCTACGAGCAGTACTTC
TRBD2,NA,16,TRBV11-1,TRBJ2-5,CASSLGGLALQETQYF,TGTGCCAGCAGCTTAGGGGGACTAGCCCTACAAGAGACCCAGTACTTC
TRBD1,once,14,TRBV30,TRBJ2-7,CAWSMDRGTYEQYF,TGTGCCTGGAGTATGGACAGGGGGACCTACGAGCAGTACTTC
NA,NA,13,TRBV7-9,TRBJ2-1,CASSRLGQGEQFF,TGTGCCAGCAGCCGATTAGGGCAGGGTGAGCAGTTCTTC
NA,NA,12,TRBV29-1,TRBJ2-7,CSGGDSSYEQYF,TGCAGCGGGGGGGACAGTTCCTACGAGCAGTACTTC
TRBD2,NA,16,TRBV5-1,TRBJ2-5,CASSSGTSGSRETQYF,TGCGCCAGCAGCTCCGGGACTAGCGGGAGCCGGGAGACCCAGTACTTC
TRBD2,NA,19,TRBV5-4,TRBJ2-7,CASSLKPGLAGSSSYEQYF,TGTGCCAGCAGCTTAAAACCGGGACTAGCGGGATCGAGCTCCTACGAGCAGTACTTC
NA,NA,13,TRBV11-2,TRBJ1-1,CASSLLRNTEAFF,TGTGCCAGCAGCTTACTTAGGAACACTGAAGCTTTCTTT
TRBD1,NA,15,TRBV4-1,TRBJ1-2,CASSQGGGSNYGYTF,TGCGCCAGCAGCCAAGGAGGGGGCAGCAATTATGGCTACACCTTC